This T cell receptor (beta chain) was obtained from a study of cytomegalovirus exposure and HLA in healthy donors. CDR1 is LGHNA and CDR2 is YNFKEQ in the germline V gene. The V gene lost 0 bases and the J gene lost 2 bases, with 8 bases spanning the gap. The length of the CDR3 is 15 residues. PCR was performed using 60 Vbeta and 13 Jbeta primers. Assay: immunoSEQ multiplex PCR; the TCRdb copy retains only in-frame clones and omits some. The data hold 150,000 or so clones, with roughly three quarters observed a single time. Sequenced: PBMCs. This TCR was recovered from a woman in her forties or fifties in good health and CMV-seropositive. V and J are TRBV4-2 and TRBJ1-5; D is perhaps TRBD1 (5 bases). The CDR3: CASSQDRDRNQPQHF. In DNA, the CDR3 is TGTGCCAGCAGCCAAGACAGGGATCGCAATCAGCCCCAGCATTTT.